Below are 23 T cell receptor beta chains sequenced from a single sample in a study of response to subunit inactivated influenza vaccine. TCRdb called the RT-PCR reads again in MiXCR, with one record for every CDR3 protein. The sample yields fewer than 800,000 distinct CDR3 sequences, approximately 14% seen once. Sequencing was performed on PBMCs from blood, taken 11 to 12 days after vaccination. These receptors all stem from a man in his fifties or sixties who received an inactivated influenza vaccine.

CDR3 sequence reads: CASSLQQGVDGANVLTF. Written as DNA, the CDR3 is TGTGCCAGCAGCCTACAACAGGGGGTTGATGGGGCCAACGTCCTGACTTTC. The chain couples TRBV3-1 to TRBJ2-6; 8 nucleotides match TRBD1. Germline CDR1 is LGHDT and CDR2 is YNNKEL (reference sequence). The trim removed 4 bases at V and 3 bases at J, leaving 8 bases unmatched. There are 17 residues in the CDR3.

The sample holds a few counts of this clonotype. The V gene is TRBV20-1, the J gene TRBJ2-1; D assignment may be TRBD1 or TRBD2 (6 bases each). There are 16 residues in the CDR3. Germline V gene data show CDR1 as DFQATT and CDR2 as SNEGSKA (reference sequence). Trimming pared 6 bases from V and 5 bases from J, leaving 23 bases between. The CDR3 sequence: CSAPRRGGTRNNEQFF. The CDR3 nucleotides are TGCAGTGCCCCCCGCCGTGGGGGGACAAGAAACAATGAGCAGTTCTTC.

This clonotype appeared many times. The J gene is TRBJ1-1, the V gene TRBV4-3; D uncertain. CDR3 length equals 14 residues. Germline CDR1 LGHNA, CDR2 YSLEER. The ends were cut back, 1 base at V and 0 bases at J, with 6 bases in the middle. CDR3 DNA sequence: TGCGCCAGCAGCCAAGTTTTACTGAACACTGAAGCTTTCTTT. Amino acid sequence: CASSQVLLNTEAFF.

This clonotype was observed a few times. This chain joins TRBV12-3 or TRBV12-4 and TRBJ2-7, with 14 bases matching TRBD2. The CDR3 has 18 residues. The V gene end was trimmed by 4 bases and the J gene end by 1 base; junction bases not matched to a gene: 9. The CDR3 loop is CASSSTRLAGGPSYEQYF. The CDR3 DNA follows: TGTGCCAGCAGTTCGACAAGACTAGCGGGGGGGCCGTCCTACGAGCAGTACTTC.

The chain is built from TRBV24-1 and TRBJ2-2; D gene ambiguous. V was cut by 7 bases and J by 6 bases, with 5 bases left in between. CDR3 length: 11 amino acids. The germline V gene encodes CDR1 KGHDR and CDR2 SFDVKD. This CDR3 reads CATSRSGELFF. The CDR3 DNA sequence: TGTGCCACCAGCCGCTCCGGGGAGCTGTTTTTT.

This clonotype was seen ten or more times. This CDR3 is CASSLIRGDTFTTSYEQYF. CDR3 in DNA: TGTGCCAGCAGCTTGATTCGGGGGGATACTTTTACCACCTCCTACGAGCAGTACTTC. The J gene is TRBJ2-7, the V gene TRBV11-2, with 7 bases identical to TRBD2. The V gene's germline CDR1 is SGHAT and CDR2 FQNNGV. The V gene end was trimmed by 3 bases and the J gene end by 0 bases; junction bases not matched to a gene: 17. CDR3 length: 19 residues.

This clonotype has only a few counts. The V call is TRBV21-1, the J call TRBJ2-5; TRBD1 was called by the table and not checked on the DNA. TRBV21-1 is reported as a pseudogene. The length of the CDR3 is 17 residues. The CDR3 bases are TGTGCCAGCAGCGCATTCCGGGACAGCTTCTTTGGGGAGACCCAGTACTTC. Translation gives CASSAFRDSFFGETQYF.

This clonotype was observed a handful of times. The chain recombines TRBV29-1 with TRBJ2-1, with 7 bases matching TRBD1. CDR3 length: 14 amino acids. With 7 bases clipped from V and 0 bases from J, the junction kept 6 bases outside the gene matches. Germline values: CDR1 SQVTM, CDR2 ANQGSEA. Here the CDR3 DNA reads TGCAGCGCCGAGGACAGGTTCTCCTACAATGAGCAGTTCTTC. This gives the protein CSAEDRFSYNEQFF.

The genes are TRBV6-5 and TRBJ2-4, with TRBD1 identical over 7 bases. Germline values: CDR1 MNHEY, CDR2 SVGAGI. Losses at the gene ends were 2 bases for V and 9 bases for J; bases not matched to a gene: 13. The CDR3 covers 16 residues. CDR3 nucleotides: TGTGCCAGCAGTTACCGAACGGGGACAGTCTTTAGCATTCAGTACTTC. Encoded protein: CASSYRTGTVFSIQYF.

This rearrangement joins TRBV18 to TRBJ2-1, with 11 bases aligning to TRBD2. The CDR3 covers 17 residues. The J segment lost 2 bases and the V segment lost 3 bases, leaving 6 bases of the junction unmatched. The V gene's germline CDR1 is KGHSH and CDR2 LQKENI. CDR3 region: CASSPKTSGTTYNEQFF. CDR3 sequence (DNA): TGTGCCAGCTCACCCAAGACTAGCGGGACGACCTACAATGAGCAGTTCTTC.

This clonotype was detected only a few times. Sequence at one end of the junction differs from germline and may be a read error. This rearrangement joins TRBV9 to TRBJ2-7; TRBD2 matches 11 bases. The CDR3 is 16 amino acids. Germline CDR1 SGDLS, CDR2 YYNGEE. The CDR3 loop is CASSERAGLAGGPEAF. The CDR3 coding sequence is TGTGCCAGCAGCGAAAGGGCCGGGTTAGCGGGAGGGCCGGAAGCCTTC.

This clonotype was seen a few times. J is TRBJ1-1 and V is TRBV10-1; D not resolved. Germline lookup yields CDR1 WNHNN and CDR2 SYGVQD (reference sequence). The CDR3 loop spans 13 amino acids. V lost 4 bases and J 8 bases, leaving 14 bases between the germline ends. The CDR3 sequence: CASSGSGGREAFF. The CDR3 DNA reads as TGCGCCAGCAGTGGGTCAGGTGGACGGGAAGCTTTCTTT.

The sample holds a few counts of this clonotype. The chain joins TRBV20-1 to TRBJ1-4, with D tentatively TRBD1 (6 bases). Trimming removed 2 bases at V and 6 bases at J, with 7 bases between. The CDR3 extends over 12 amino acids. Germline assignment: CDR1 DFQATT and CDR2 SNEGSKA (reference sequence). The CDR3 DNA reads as TGCAGTGCTAGATACAGGGATGAAAAACTGTTTTTT. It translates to CSARYRDEKLFF.

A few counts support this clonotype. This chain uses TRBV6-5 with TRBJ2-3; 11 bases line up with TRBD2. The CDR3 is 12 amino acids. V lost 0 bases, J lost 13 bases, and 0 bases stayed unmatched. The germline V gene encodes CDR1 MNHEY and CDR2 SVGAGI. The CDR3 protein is CASSYSGLAEYF. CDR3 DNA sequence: TGTGCCAGCAGTTACTCGGGACTAGCGGAGTATTTT.

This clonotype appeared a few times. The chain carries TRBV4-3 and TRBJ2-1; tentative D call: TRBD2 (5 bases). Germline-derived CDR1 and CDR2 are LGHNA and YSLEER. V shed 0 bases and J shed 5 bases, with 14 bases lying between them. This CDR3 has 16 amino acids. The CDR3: CASSQDWASRDNEQFF. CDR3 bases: TGCGCCAGCAGCCAAGATTGGGCTAGCCGCGACAATGAGCAGTTCTTC.

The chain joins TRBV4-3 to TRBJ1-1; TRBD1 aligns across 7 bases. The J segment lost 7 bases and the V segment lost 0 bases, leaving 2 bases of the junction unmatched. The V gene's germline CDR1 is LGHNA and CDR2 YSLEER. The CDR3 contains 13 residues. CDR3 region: CASSQEQGLEAFF. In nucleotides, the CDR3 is TGCGCCAGCAGCCAAGAACAGGGGCTTGAAGCTTTCTTT.

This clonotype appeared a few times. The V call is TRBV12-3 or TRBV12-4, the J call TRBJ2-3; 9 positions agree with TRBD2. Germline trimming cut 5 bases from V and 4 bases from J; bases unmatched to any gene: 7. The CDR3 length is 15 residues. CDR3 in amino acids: CASSHGTSSPDTQYF. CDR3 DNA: TGTGCCAGCAGTCACGGGACTAGCAGCCCAGATACGCAGTATTTT.

CDR3 nucleotides: TGTGCCAGCAGTCGGTTACGGGGGGCTACTGAAGCTTTCTTT. Amino acid sequence: CASSRLRGATEAFF. This rearrangement joins TRBV6-2 or TRBV6-3 to TRBJ1-1, with TRBD1 as a possible D gene (6 bases). Deletions cut 5 bases from V and 5 bases from J, with 15 bases between. The CDR3 has 14 residues. From germline, CDR1 is MNHEY and CDR2 SVGEGT.

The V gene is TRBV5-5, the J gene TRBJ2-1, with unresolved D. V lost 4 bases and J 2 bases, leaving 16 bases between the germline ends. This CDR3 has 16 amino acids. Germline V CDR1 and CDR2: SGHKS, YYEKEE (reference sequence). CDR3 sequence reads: CASSLNMALAYNEQFF. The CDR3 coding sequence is TGTGCCAGCAGCCTAAACATGGCTTTAGCCTACAATGAGCAGTTCTTC.

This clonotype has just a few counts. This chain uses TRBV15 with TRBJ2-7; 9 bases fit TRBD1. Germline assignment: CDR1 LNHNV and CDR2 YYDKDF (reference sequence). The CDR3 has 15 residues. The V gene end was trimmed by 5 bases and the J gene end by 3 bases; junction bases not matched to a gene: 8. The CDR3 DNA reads TGTGCCACCAGCGCCGGGACAGGGACCAACTACGAGCAGTACTTC. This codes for CATSAGTGTNYEQYF.

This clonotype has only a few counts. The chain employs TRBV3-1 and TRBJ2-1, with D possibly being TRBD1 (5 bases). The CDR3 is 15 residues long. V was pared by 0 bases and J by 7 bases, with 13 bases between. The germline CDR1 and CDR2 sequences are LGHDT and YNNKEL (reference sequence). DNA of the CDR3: TGTGCCAGCAGCCAAGAGTCAGGGATAAGGAATGAGCAGTTCTTC. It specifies CASSQESGIRNEQFF.

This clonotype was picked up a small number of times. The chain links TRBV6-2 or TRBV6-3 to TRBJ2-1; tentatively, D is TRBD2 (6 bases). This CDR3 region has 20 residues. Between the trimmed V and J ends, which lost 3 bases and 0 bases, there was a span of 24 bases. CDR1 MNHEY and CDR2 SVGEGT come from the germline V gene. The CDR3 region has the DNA TGTGCCAGCAGTTATCGGCCCTTCGGGGGTCGGAAGAGCTCCTACAATGAGCAGTTCTTC. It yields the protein CASSYRPFGGRKSSYNEQFF.

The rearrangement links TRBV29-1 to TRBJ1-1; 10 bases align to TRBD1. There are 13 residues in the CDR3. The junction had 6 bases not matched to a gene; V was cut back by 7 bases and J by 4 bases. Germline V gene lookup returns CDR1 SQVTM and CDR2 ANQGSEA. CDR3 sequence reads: CSGRQGAGTEAFF. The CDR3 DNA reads TGCAGCGGTCGACAGGGGGCAGGCACTGAAGCTTTCTTT.